A single sample is the source of the 6 T cell receptor beta chains below, sequenced in a study of T cells after yellow fever vaccination. TCRdb reanalysed the 5' RACE reads using MiXCR and keeps one entry per CDR3 protein. The table records 46,000 or so distinct CDR3 sequences, 6% to 7% of them present only once. This sample comprised PBMCs, either bulk or a sorted T-cell subset (CD4+, CD8+, memory, or dextramer-sorted; not recorded which), obtained 45 days after the yellow fever booster vaccination. These receptors were obtained from a man aged 25-45 years who received the YFV17D yellow fever vaccine.

The V gene is TRBV10-3, the J gene TRBJ2-3; D is perhaps TRBD2 (7 bases). The CDR3 totals 15 residues. The germline V and J ends were trimmed by 6 bases and 6 bases, with 19 bases remaining between them. The germline gives CDR1 ENHRY, CDR2 SYGVKD. The DNA of the CDR3 is TGTGCCATCAGACCCCTTGAGGGGGGGGCGGATACGCAGTATTTT. Translation gives CAIRPLEGGADTQYF.

The table lists this clonotype with many counts. The genes are TRBV27 and TRBJ1-2, with a weak D call TRBD1 (6 bases). This CDR3 is 15 amino acids long. Germline V gene sequence: CDR1 MNHEY, CDR2 SMNVEV (reference sequence). Trimming cost V 6 bases and J 2 bases, with 16 bases left between them. CDR3 DNA sequence: TGTGCCAGCAGATCAACCGGGACAAAGAACTATGGCTACACCTTC. This translates into CASRSTGTKNYGYTF.

This clonotype was picked up many times. This rearrangement joins TRBV13 to TRBJ2-3, with 8 nucleotides matching TRBD2. The CDR3 is made up of 15 amino acids. CDR1 and CDR2 from the germline V gene are PRHDT and FYEKMQ (reference sequence). V lost 3 bases and J lost 0; bases outside the gene matches: 2. The CDR3 DNA follows: TGTGCCAGCAGCTTCCCTAGCGGGAGCACAGATACGCAGTATTTT. Encoded protein: CASSFPSGSTDTQYF.

This clonotype was seen only a few times. The CDR3, as DNA: TGTGCCAGCAGTTCCCGTATGACTAGCGGGAGTCTCGATGAGCAGTTCTTC. Its protein is CASSSRMTSGSLDEQFF. This rearrangement joins TRBV6-2 or TRBV6-3 to TRBJ2-1, with 12 bases matching TRBD2. This CDR3 is built from 17 residues. Germline values: CDR1 MNHEY, CDR2 SVGEGT. The V and J ends lost 4 bases and 8 bases, in that order; junction bases with no gene match: 12.

This clonotype appeared a single time. A single base separates this from a much larger clone, so it may be a read error. The chain recombines TRBV5-5 with TRBJ2-1, with unresolved D. This CDR3 has 16 amino acids. The germline V gene encodes CDR1 SGHKS and CDR2 YYEKEE (reference sequence). CDR3 coding DNA: TGTGCCATCAGCCCCGAACGACTTCGCTCCTACAATGAGCAGTTCTTC. This sequence encodes CAISPERLRSYNEQFF.

This clonotype turned up a few times. The J gene is TRBJ2-1, the V gene TRBV18, with D tentatively TRBD1 or TRBD2 (5 bases each). Germline lookup yields CDR1 KGHSH and CDR2 LQKENI. The CDR3 length is 13 residues. The germline V and J ends were trimmed by 2 bases and 8 bases, with 10 bases remaining between them. CDR3 nucleotide sequence: TGTGCCAGCTCACCAGGGGGTTTGGATGAGCAGTTCTTC. This gives the protein CASSPGGLDEQFF.